What follows are 5 T cell receptor beta chains derived from one specimen sequenced in a study of T cell responses to AZD1222 COVID-19 vaccine. Clones were read by immunoSEQ multiplex PCR, and TCRdb kept only the in-frame ones, dropping some. The sample shows over 90,000 clones, roughly nine tenths of them seen only once. This specimen consisted of peripheral blood, obtained on day 0 of AZD1222 vaccination. The receptors derive from an adult in good health.

V is TRBV6-2 or TRBV6-3 and J is TRBJ1-4; 8 nucleotides line up with TRBD1. CDR1 and CDR2 (germline): MNHEY, SVGEGT. This CDR3 comprises 16 residues. V dropped 0 bases and J dropped 4; count of bases not matched to a gene: 4. CDR3 region: CASSYSKTGDNEKLFF. CDR3 DNA: TGTGCCAGCAGTTACTCGAAGACAGGGGATAATGAAAAACTGTTTTTT.

This chain connects TRBV7-2 to TRBJ1-3, with D tentatively TRBD1 (5 bases). Trimming removed 5 bases from V and 4 bases from J, with 24 bases in between. CDR1 and CDR2 from the germline V gene are SGHTA and FQGNSA. The CDR3 spans 18 residues. CDR3 nucleotides: TGTGCCAGCAGCCGTGATGGCCTGGGACTAGGGACGGGAAACACCATATATTTT. This encodes CASSRDGLGLGTGNTIYF.

This clone was seen a single time. The gene calls are TRBV2 and TRBJ2-1; D gene uncertain. CDR1 and CDR2 (germline): SNHLY, FYNNEI. V dropped 3 bases and J dropped 4 bases, with 10 bases sitting between them. The CDR3 sequence is 14 residues long. The CDR3 sequence: CASSDLEFYNEQFF. The CDR3 DNA follows: TGTGCCAGCAGTGATCTGGAGTTTTACAATGAGCAGTTCTTC.

The chain is built from TRBV19 and TRBJ2-1, with D possibly being TRBD2 (7 bases). Trimming cost V 6 bases and J 6 bases, with 15 bases left between them. In germline, CDR1 is LNHDA, CDR2 SQIVND (reference sequence). The CDR3 has 14 amino acids. The CDR3 sequence is CASRPWGGANEQFF. As DNA, the CDR3 is TGTGCCAGTAGGCCCTGGGGGGGGGCCAATGAGCAGTTCTTC.

The chain links TRBV28 to TRBJ1-1; no firm D call. This CDR3 spans 14 amino acids. The germline CDR1 and CDR2 sequences are MDHEN and SYDVKM. V lost 5 bases to trimming and J lost 4 bases, with 14 bases between them. The CDR3 coding sequence is TGTGCCAGCAGTGGATACGGACGGATCACTGAAGCTTTCTTT. Translation gives CASSGYGRITEAFF.